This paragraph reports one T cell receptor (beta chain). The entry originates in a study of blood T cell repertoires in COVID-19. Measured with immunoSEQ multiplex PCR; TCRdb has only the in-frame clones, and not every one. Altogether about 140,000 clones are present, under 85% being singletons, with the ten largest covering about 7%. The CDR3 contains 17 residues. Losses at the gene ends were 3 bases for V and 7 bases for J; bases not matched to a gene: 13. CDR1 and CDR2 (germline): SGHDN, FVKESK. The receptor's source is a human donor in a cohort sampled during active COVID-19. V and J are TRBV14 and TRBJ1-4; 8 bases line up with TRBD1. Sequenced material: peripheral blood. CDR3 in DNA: TGTGCCAGCAGCCACTCCAGGGGGCGAACTTCGGGTGAAAAACTGTTTTTT. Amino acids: CASSHSRGRTSGEKLFF.